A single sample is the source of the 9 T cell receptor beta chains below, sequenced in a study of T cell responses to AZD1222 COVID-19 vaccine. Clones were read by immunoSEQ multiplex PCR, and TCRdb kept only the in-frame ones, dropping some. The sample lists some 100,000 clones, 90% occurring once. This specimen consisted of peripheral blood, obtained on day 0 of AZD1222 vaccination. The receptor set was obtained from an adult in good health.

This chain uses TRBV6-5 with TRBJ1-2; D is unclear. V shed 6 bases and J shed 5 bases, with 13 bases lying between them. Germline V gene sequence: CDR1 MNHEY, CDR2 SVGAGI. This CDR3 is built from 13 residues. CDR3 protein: CASRTDGGYGYTF. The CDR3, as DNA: TGTGCCAGCAGAACAGACGGAGGGTATGGCTACACCTTC.

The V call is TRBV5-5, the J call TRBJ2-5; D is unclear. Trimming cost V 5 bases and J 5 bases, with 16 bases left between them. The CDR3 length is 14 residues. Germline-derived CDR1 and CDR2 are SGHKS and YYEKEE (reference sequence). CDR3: CASRKQQPGETQYF. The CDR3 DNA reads TGTGCCAGCAGGAAGCAACAGCCCGGGGAGACCCAGTACTTC.

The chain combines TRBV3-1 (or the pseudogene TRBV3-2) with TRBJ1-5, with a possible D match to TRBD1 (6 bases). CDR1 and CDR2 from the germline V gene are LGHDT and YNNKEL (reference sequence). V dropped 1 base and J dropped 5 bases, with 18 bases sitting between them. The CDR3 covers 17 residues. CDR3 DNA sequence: TGTGCCAGCAGCCAAGGTCCCCTTCGGGGGCTTCATCAGCCCCAGCATTTT. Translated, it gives CASSQGPLRGLHQPQHF.

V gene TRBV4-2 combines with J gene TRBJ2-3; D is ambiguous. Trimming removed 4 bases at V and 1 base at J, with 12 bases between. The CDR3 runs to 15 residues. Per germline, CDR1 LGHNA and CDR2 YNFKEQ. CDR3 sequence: CASSPYPRGTDTQYF. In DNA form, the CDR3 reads TGTGCCAGCAGCCCCTATCCCCGGGGCACAGATACGCAGTATTTT.

The CDR3 is CASSLEQPNSPLHF. The CDR3 DNA sequence: TGCGCCAGCAGCTTAGAACAACCTAATTCACCCCTCCACTTT. This chain links TRBV5-1 with TRBJ1-6; D call uncertain. Trimming took 2 bases from V and 6 from J, leaving 9 bases between them. Germline V gene sequence: CDR1 SGHRS, CDR2 YFSETQ. This CDR3 contains 14 residues. The full variable domain, its missing parts supplied by reference TRBV5-1 and TRBJ1-6, is KAGVTQTPRYLIKTRGQQVTLSCSPISGHRSVSWYQQTPGQGLQFLFEYFSETQRNKGNFPGRFSGRQFSNSRSEMNVSTLELGDSALYLCASSLEQPNSPLHFGNGTRLTVT.

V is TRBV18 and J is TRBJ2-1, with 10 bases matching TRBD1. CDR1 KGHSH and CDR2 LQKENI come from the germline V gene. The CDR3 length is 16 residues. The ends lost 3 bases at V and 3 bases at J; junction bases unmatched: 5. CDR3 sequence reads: CASSPDRGRVYNEQFF. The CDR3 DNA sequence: TGTGCCAGCTCACCTGACAGGGGGCGCGTCTACAATGAGCAGTTCTTC. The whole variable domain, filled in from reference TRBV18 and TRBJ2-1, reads NAGVMQNPRHLVRRRGQEARLRCSPMKGHSHVYWYRQLPEEGLKFMVYLQKENIIDESGMPKERFSAEFPKEGPSILRIQQVVRGDSAAYFCASSPDRGRVYNEQFFGPGTRLTVL.

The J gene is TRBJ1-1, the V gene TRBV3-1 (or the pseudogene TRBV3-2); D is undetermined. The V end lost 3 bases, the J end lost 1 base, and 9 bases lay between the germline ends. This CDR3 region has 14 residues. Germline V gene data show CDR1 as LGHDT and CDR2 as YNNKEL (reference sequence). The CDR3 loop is CASSHRAANTEAFF. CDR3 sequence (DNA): TGTGCCAGCAGCCATCGGGCAGCGAACACTGAAGCTTTCTTT.

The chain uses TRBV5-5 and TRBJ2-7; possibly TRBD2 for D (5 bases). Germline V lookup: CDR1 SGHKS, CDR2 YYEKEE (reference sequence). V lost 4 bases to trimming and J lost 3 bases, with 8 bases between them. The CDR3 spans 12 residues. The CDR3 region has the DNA TGTGCCAGCAGCCCAAGCGGCTACGAGCAGTACTTC. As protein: CASSPSGYEQYF.

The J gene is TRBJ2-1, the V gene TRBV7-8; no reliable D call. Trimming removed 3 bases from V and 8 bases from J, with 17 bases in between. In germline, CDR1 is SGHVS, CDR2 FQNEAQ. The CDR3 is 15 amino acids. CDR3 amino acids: CASSFVGRWLDEQFF. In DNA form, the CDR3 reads TGTGCCAGCAGCTTTGTAGGCCGTTGGCTGGATGAGCAGTTCTTC.